This TCR beta chain was retrieved from a study of blood T cell repertoires in COVID-19. The sample holds a few counts of this clone. The V and J ends lost 5 bases and 4 bases, in that order; junction bases with no gene match: 0. Per the germline V gene, CDR1 is DFQATT and CDR2 is SNEGSKA (reference sequence). This CDR3 comprises 11 residues. Method: immunoSEQ multiplex PCR; TCRdb's copy keeps in-frame clones and lacks some. The repertoire includes about 200,000 clones, more than 75% of them detected once, and approximately 12% sits in the top ten. The specimen was peripheral blood. The V and J genes are TRBV20-1 and TRBJ2-3; 7 nucleotides agree with TRBD2. The clonotype comes from a middle-aged woman with acute or convalescent COVID-19. The CDR3, as DNA: TGCAGTGCTGCGGGGGCAGATACGCAGTATTTT. Its translation is CSAAGADTQYF.